The TCR beta chain under discussion was sequenced for a study of blood T cell repertoires in COVID-19. Overall study: Samples of COVID-19 (acute and convalescent) were obtained from the United States, Italy and Spain. PBMCs, B-cell-depleted T cells, or T cells were the source of the cDNA or gDNA that made up the material.

Germline CDR1 reads SGDLS; CDR2 reads YYNGEE. With V trimmed by 2 bases and J by 10 bases, 8 bases remained unmatched. The CDR3 has 15 residues. Study processing details: Researchers report that nucleated cell counts were estimated from reference gene primer amplification. Assay used: immunoSEQ multiplex PCR; TCRdb lists only in-frame clones, some missing. D and trimming were read from the DNA, whereas the V and J calls and clone size are those reported in that table. The sample has tens of thousands of clones, about 85% seen once; the top ten hold around 4%. V and J are TRBV9 and TRBJ1-6; 8 bases line up with TRBD1. The origin of this receptor is a man in his 60s with acute or convalescent COVID-19. Sequencing used peripheral blood. CDR3 residues: CASSVDDRGRSPLHF. DNA for the CDR3: TGTGCCAGCAGCGTGGATGACAGGGGACGATCACCCCTCCACTTT.